The clone carrying this TCR beta chain came up a few times. Its antigen is not known. Amplification of TCR beta used genomic DNA extracted from peripheral blood. These data come from a study of T cell repertoires in aging, cancer and after chemotherapy. Rearranged V-D-J TRB sequences were amplified with a mixed TRB-A/B primer pool. Using its own MiXCR run on the multiplex PCR reads, TCRdb lists one record per CDR3 protein. Of thousands of distinct CDR3 sequences listed, 20% to 25% are singletons. Regarding the study as a whole: In each cancer cohort, median generation probability increased across chemotherapy, suggesting thymic output rebounded. Thymic emigration or peripheral T cell expansion may be impaired by lymphoid organ infiltration in hematological cancer.

The specimen was blood. The TCR originated in a human donor with a blood cancer.

This chain's CDR3 is CASSEAGTGGVSNEKLFF. DNA of the CDR3: TGTGCCAGCAGTGAAGCAGGGACAGGGGGCGTCTCTAATGAAAAACTGTTTTTT. The rearrangement uses TRBV6-5 and TRBJ1-4; 12 bases map to TRBD1. Germline values: CDR1 MNHEY, CDR2 SVGAGI. The CDR3 has 18 residues. The trim removed 5 bases at V and 3 bases at J, leaving 10 bases unmatched.